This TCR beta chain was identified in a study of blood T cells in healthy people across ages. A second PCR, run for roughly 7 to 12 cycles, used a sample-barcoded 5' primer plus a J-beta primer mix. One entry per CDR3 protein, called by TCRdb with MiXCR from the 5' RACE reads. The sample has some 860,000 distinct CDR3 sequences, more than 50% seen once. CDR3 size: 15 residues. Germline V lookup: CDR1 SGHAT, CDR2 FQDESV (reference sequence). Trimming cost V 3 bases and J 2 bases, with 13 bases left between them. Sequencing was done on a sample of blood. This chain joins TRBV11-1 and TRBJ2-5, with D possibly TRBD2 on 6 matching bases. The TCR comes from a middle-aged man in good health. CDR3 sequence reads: CASSLTAGPQETQYF. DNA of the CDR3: TGTGCCAGCAGCTTGACTGCGGGACCACAAGAGACCCAGTACTTC.